The 10 T cell receptor beta chains presented below share a single source sample, sequenced in a study of blood T cell repertoires in COVID-19. Generated by immunoSEQ multiplex PCR, the TCRdb table keeps only in-frame clones and is missing some. This table holds over 300,000 clones, 86% found once. Material for sequencing was peripheral blood. Source of these receptors: a woman between 45 and 65 years old with acute or convalescent COVID-19.

The rearrangement uses TRBV11-2 and TRBJ1-2, with D perhaps matching TRBD1 (5 bases). V lost 5 bases and J lost 3, with 16 bases in between. Germline assignment: CDR1 SGHAT and CDR2 FQNNGV. The CDR3 contains 15 residues. CDR3 sequence (DNA): TGTGCCAGCAGCCCCCAGGCAGGGAACGACTATGGCTACACCTTC. It specifies CASSPQAGNDYGYTF.

The J gene is TRBJ2-1, the V gene TRBV19, with 9 bases lining up with TRBD2. The CDR3 sequence is 17 residues long. CDR1 is LNHDA and CDR2 is SQIVND in the germline V gene (reference sequence). Trimming took 5 bases from V and 0 from J; bases not matched to a gene: 8. This CDR3 reads CASSPRTSASSYNEQFF. CDR3 nucleotide sequence: TGTGCCAGTAGTCCCCGGACTAGCGCCAGCTCCTACAATGAGCAGTTCTTC.

V and J are TRBV6-1 and TRBJ1-5; a weak D match, TRBD1 (6 bases). Between the trimmed V and J ends, which lost 5 bases and 1 base, there was a span of 9 bases. The CDR3 consists of 14 residues. CDR1 is MNHNS and CDR2 is SASEGT in the germline V gene. The CDR3 sequence is CASSFTGSNQPQHF. The CDR3 nucleotides are TGTGCCAGCAGTTTCACAGGGAGCAATCAGCCCCAGCATTTT.

The chain combines TRBV19 with TRBJ2-3, with D maybe TRBD2 (5 bases). This CDR3 comprises 16 residues. Germline CDR1 LNHDA, CDR2 SQIVND (reference sequence). V was cut by 2 bases and J by 6 bases, with 18 bases left in between. CDR3 in amino acids: CASSIRPSLRRDTQYF. The CDR3 DNA reads TGTGCCAGTAGTATAAGGCCTAGCCTCCGGCGGGATACGCAGTATTTT.

This clone showed up just a few times. The chain links TRBV12-3 or TRBV12-4 to TRBJ1-2, with 7 bases identical to TRBD1. The ends lost 6 bases at V and 1 base at J; junction bases unmatched: 2. This CDR3 comprises 13 residues. CDR3 loop: CASRNRGNYGYTF. The DNA of the CDR3 is TGTGCCAGCAGAAACAGGGGTAACTATGGCTACACCTTC.

This clone was detected only once. The chain is built from TRBV7-9 and TRBJ2-3; weak D call: TRBD1 (5 bases). The CDR3 length is 15 residues. Trimming removed 0 bases from V and 5 bases from J, with 12 bases in between. The germline CDR1 and CDR2 sequences are SEHNR and FQNEAQ (reference sequence). The CDR3 DNA sequence: TGTGCCAGCAGCTTAGCCGCAGGGTCCGGAGATACGCAGTATTTT. It encodes CASSLAAGSGDTQYF.

This chain links TRBV11-2 with TRBJ1-5; 9 bases are shared with TRBD1. Germline V gene sequence: CDR1 SGHAT, CDR2 FQNNGV. Trimming cost V 5 bases and J 0 bases; bases outside gene matches: 2. The CDR3 spans 15 residues. CDR3 DNA sequence: TGTGCCAGCAGCCGGACAGGGGCTAGCAATCAGCCCCAGCATTTT. This gives the protein CASSRTGASNQPQHF.

The V gene is TRBV28, the J gene TRBJ1-2; TRBD1 matches 7 bases. The V and J ends lost 6 bases and 0 bases, in that order; junction bases with no gene match: 10. Looked up from germline, CDR1 is MDHEN and CDR2 is SYDVKM. The CDR3 runs to 16 residues. For the CDR3, the DNA is TGTGCCAGCAGACTACAGGGGCTGTTCTCTAACTATGGCTACACCTTC. Residues: CASRLQGLFSNYGYTF.

The chain couples TRBV24-1 to TRBJ2-3, with 10 bases identical to TRBD1. J gave up 3 bases and V 2 bases, and 4 bases lay outside the gene matches. The CDR3 is 16 residues long. Per germline, CDR1 KGHDR and CDR2 SFDVKD. CDR3 residues: CATSDSGDRGTDTQYF. The CDR3 DNA follows: TGTGCCACCAGTGATTCGGGGGACAGGGGAACAGATACGCAGTATTTT.

J is TRBJ2-7 and V is TRBV5-1; 8 nucleotides align to TRBD2. The germline V gene encodes CDR1 SGHRS and CDR2 YFSETQ. The length of the CDR3 is 14 residues. V lost 4 bases, J lost 5 bases, and 8 bases stayed unmatched. Here the CDR3 DNA reads TGCGCCAGCAGCCTCCCGGGGGGGGGAGACGAGCAGTACTTC. Protein product: CASSLPGGGDEQYF.